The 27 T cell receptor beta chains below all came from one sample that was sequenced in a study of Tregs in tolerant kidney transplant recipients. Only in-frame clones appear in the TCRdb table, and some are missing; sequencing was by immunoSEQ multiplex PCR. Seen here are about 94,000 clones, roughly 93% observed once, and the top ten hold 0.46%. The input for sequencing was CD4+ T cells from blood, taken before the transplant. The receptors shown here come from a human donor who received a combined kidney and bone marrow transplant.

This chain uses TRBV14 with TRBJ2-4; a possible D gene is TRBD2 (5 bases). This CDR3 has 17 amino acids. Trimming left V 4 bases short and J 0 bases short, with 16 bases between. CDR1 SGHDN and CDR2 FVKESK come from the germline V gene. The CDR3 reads CASSPGISFKAKNIQYF. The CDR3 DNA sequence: TGTGCCAGCAGCCCCGGGATCAGCTTTAAAGCCAAAAACATTCAGTACTTC.

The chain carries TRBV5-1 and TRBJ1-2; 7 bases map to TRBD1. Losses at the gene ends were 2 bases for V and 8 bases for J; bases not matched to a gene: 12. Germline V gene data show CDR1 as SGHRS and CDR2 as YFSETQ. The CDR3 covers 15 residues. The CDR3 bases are TGCGCCAGCAGCTTCTTAGACAGGGTGATGTACGGCTACACCTTC. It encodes CASSFLDRVMYGYTF.

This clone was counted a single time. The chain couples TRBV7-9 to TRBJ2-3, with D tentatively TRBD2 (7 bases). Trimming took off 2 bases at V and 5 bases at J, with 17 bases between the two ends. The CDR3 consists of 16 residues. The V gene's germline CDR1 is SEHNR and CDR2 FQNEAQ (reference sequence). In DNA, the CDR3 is TGTGCCAGCAGCTTACGGGAAGTCGGGGGGCAAGATACGCAGTATTTT. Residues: CASSLREVGGQDTQYF.

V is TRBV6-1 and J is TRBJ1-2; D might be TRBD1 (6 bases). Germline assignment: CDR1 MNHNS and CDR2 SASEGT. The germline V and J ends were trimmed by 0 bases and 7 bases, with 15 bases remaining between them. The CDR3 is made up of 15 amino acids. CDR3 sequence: CASSEAARGLSGYTF. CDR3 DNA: TGTGCCAGCAGTGAAGCAGCCAGGGGTCTCTCTGGCTACACCTTC.

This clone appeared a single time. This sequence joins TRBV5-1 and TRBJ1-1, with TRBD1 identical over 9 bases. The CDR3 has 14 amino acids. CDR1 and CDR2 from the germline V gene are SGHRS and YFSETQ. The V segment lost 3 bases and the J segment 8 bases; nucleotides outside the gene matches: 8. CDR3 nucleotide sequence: TGCGCCAGCAGCTCGACAACAGGGGGCGTGGAAGCTTTCTTT. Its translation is CASSSTTGGVEAFF.

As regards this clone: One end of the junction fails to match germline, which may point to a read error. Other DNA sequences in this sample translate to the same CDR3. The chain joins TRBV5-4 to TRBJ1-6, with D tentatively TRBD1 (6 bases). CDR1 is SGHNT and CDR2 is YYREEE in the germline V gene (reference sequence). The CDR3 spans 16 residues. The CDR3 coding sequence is TGTGCCAGCAGCTTGAGGGCGGGGGCGAATAATTCCCCCCTCCACTTT. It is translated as CASSLRAGANNSPLHF.

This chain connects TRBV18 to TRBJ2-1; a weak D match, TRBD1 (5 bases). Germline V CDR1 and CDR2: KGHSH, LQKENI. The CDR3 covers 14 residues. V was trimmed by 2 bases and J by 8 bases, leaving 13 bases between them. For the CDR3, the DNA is TGTGCCAGCTCACCAACTCAGGGTTACGATGAGCAGTTCTTC. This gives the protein CASSPTQGYDEQFF.

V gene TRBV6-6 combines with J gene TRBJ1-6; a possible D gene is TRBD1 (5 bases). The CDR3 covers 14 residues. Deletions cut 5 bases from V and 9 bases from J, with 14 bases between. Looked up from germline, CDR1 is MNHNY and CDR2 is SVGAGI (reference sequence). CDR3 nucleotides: TGTGCCAGCAGTGTAGGGGCTTCGGGTTCACCCCTCCACTTT. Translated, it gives CASSVGASGSPLHF.

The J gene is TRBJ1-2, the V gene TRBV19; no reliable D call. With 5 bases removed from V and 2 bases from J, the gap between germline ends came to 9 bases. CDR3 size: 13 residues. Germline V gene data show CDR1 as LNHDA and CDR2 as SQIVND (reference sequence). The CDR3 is CASSFRENYGYTF. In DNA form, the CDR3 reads TGTGCCAGTAGTTTCCGGGAGAACTATGGCTACACCTTC.

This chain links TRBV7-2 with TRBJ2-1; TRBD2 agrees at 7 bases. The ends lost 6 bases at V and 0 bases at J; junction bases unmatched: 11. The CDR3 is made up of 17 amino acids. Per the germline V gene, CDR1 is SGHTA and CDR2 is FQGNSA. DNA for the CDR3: TGTGCCAGCAGACGGCGAGCGGGGTTGAGCTCCTACAATGAGCAGTTCTTC. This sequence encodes CASRRRAGLSSYNEQFF.

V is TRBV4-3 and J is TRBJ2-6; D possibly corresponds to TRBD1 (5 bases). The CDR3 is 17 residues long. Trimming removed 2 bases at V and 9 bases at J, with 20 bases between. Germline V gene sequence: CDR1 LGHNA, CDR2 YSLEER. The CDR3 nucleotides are TGCGCCAGCAGCCAACCCCTCGGCAGGGCGCGAGGCAACGTCCTGACTTTC. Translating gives CASSQPLGRARGNVLTF.

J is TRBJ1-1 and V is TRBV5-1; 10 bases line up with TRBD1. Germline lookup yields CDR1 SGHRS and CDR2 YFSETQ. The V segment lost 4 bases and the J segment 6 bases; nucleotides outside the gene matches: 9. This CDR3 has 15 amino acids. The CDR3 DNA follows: TGCGCCAGCAGCCAGGGACAGGGGTTTATCGCTGAAGCTTTCTTT. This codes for CASSQGQGFIAEAFF.

This CDR3 is CAITPDSDYTEAFF. CDR3 nucleotide sequence: TGTGCCATCACCCCGGACAGTGATTACACTGAAGCTTTCTTT. This chain joins TRBV10-3 and TRBJ1-1; tentative D call: TRBD1 (6 bases). Trimming took off 7 bases at V and 3 bases at J, with 15 bases between the two ends. The CDR3 is made up of 14 amino acids. Per germline, CDR1 ENHRY and CDR2 SYGVKD.

CDR3: CASSQGGEVYEQYF. The CDR3 DNA reads as TGTGCCAGCAGCCAAGGGGGTGAAGTCTACGAGCAGTACTTC. This chain joins TRBV7-9 and TRBJ2-7; perhaps TRBD1 as D (6 bases). The V gene's germline CDR1 is SEHNR and CDR2 FQNEAQ (reference sequence). Trimming took off 5 bases at V and 3 bases at J, with 14 bases between the two ends. The CDR3 is 14 residues long.

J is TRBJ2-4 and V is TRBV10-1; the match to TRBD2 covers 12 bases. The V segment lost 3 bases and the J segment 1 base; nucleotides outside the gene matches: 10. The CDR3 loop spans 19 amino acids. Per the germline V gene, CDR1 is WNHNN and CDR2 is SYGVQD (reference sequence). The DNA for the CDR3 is TGCGCCAGCAGTGATTGCCTAGCGGGAGGGCCTAGGGCCAAAAACATTCAGTACTTC. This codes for CASSDCLAGGPRAKNIQYF.

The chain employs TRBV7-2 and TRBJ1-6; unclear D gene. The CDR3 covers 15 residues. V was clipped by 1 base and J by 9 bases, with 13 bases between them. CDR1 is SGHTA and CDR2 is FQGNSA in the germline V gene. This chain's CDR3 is CASSLDYSMASPLHF. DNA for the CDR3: TGTGCCAGCAGCTTAGATTACAGTATGGCTTCACCCCTCCACTTT.

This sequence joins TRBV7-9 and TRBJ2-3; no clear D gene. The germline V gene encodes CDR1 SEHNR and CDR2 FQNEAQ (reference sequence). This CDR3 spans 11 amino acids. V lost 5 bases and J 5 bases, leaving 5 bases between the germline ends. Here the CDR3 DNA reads TGTGCCAGCAGCCGAGGAGATACGCAGTATTTT. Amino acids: CASSRGDTQYF.

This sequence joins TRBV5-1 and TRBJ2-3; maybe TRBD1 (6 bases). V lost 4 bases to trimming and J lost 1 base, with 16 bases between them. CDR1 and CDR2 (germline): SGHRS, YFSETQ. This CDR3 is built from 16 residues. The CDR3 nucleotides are TGCGCCAGCAGCGAGAAATACAGGGTTGGCACAGATACGCAGTATTTT. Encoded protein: CASSEKYRVGTDTQYF.

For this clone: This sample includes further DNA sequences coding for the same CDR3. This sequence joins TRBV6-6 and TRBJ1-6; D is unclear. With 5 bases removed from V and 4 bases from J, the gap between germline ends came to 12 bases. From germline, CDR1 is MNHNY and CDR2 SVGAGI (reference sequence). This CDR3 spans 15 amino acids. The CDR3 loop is CASSGRDEYNSPLHF. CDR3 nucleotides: TGTGCCAGCAGTGGCCGGGATGAGTATAATTCACCCCTCCACTTT.

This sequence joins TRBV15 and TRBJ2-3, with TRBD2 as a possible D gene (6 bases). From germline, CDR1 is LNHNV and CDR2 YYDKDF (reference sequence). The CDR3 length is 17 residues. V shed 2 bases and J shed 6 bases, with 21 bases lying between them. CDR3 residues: CATSRQRDRGNVDTQYF. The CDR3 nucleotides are TGTGCCACCAGCAGACAAAGGGACCGGGGGAACGTCGATACGCAGTATTTT.

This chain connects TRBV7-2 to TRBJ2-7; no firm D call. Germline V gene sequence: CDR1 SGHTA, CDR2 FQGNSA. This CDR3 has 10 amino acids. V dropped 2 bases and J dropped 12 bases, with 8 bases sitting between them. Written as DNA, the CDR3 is TGTGCCAGCAGCTTACAGCGAGTGTACTTC. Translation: CASSLQRVYF.

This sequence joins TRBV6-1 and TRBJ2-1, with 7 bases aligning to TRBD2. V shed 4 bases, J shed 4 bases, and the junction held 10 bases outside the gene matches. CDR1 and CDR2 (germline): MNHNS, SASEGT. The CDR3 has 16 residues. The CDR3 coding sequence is TGTGCCAGCAGTGGGGGGACTGGGCGGGGGTACAATGAGCAGTTCTTC. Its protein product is CASSGGTGRGYNEQFF.

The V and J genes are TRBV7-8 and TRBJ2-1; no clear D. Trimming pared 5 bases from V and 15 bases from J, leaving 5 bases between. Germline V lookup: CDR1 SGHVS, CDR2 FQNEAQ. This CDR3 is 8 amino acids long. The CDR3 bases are TGTGCCAGCAGCCCCATGTTCTTC. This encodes CASSPMFF.

The chain's CDR3 is CASSFGRDVNWGQETQYF. CDR3 DNA sequence: TGTGCCAGCAGCTTTGGCAGGGATGTAAATTGGGGCCAAGAGACCCAGTACTTC. This chain uses TRBV11-3 with TRBJ2-5; D is possibly TRBD1 (5 bases). CDR1 and CDR2 (germline): SGHNT, YENEEA. This CDR3 spans 18 amino acids. With 3 bases removed from V and 1 base from J, the gap between germline ends came to 21 bases.

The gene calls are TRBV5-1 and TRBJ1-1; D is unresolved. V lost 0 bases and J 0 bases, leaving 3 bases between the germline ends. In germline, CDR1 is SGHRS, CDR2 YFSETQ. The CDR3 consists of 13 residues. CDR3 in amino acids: CASSLGLNTEAFF. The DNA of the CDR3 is TGCGCCAGCAGCTTGGGGCTGAACACTGAAGCTTTCTTT. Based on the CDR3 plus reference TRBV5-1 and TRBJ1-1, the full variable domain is KAGVTQTPRYLIKTRGQQVTLSCSPISGHRSVSWYQQTPGQGLQFLFEYFSETQRNKGNFPGRFSGRQFSNSRSEMNVSTLELGDSALYLCASSLGLNTEAFFGQGTRLTVV.

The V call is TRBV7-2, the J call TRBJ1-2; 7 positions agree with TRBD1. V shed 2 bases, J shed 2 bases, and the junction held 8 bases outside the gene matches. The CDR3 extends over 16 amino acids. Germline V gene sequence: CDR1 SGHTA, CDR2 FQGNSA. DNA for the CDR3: TGTGCCAGCAGCTTAAACGCCGGGACAGTAAACTATGGCTACACCTTC. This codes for CASSLNAGTVNYGYTF.

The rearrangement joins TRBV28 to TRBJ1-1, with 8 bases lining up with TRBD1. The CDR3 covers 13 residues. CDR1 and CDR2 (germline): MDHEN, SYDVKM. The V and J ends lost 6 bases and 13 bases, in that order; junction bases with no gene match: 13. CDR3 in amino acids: CASRSNRDRKGFF. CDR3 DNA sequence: TGTGCCAGCAGATCTAACCGGGACAGGAAGGGTTTCTTT.